This TCR beta chain emerged from a study of cytomegalovirus exposure and HLA in healthy donors. Study-level results: Among the CMV-associated chains, a few were confirmed in vitro as specific for CMV antigens.

CDR1 MNHEY and CDR2 SVGAGI come from the germline V gene. J lost 4 bases, V lost 4 bases, and 6 bases had no gene match. CDR3 length: 15 residues. On this clone itself: Its antigen remains unknown.

Assay: immunoSEQ multiplex PCR; the TCRdb copy retains only in-frame clones and omits some. The repertoire holds about 82,000 clones, approximately 93% seen once, with about 0.68% in the top ten. The origin of this receptor is a man aged 18 to 29 in good health and CMV-seronegative. The sample consisted of PBMCs. The chain carries TRBV6-5 and TRBJ2-7, with 11 bases identical to TRBD2. The DNA of the CDR3 is TGTGCCAGCAGTTCTACGGGACTAGCGGAATACGAGCAGTACTTC. It yields the protein CASSSTGLAEYEQYF.